This T cell receptor beta chain was profiled in a study of persistence of HIV-infected CD4 T cells. This CDR3 spans 14 amino acids. V was pared by 5 bases and J by 8 bases, with 7 bases of the junction left unmatched. Germline assignment: CDR1 SGHRS and CDR2 YFSETQ. To note about this clone: Its target is unknown.

The stimulus was an HIV-1 Gag 15-mer peptide pool, about 1 ug/peptide/mL. CD40L/CD69 double-negative CD45RO-high memory CD4+ T cells were collected. The libraries were made with immunoSEQ version 4 in survey mode. Libraries were prepared by immunoSEQ multiplex PCR; TCRdb keeps only in-frame clonotypes and omits some of them. The table lists about 40,000 clones, around 82% of them singletons. This chain uses TRBV5-1 with TRBJ1-4; 9 bases match TRBD1. This receptor was obtained from an adult man with HIV who was CMV-seropositive. Sequences were derived from CD4+ T cells sorted from PBMCs after roughly 18-hour stimulation, sampled from a patient who received antiretroviral therapy. DNA of the CDR3: TGCGCCAGCAGAAGGACAGGGGAGAGAGAAAAACTGTTTTTT. Encoded protein: CASRRTGEREKLFF.